These T cell receptor beta chains were read from a single sample in a study of T cell changes during pregnancy in multiple sclerosis. Libraries were prepared by immunoSEQ multiplex PCR; TCRdb keeps only in-frame clonotypes and omits some of them. The sample holds about 22,000 clones; roughly nine tenths are singletons and the top ten take under 0.7%. The sequencing used CD4+ T cells from peripheral blood mononuclear cells, collected after pregnancy. These TCRs come from a female donor in good health, enrolled as a control in a pregnancy study. CDR3s include the opening cysteine and the closing phenylalanine or tryptophan. The D gene is left open where the match is weak. A clone size is listed for some rows: how often the clone was seen (once, few, many), or a class if it is expanded.

>NA|TRBV15|NA|TRBJ2-7
CATSRDTRPGRGEQYF
TGTGCCACCAGCAGAGATACAAGGCCAGGGCGCGGCGAGCAGTACTTC
>NA|TRBV18|TRBD1|TRBJ1-2
CASSQQGHYGYTF
TGTGCCAGCTCACAACAGGGGCACTATGGCTACACCTTC
>NA|TRBV18|NA|TRBJ1-1
CASSPKGEGPYFF
TGTGCCAGCTCACCAAAAGGTGAGGGCCCATATTTCTTT
>NA|TRBV10-3|TRBD1|TRBJ1-2
CAIPAGTGDNYGYTF
TGTGCCATCCCCGCCGGGACAGGGGACAACTATGGCTACACCTTC
>NA|TRBV5-1|NA|TRBJ1-6
CASSLVNGDSPLHF
TGCGCCAGCAGCTTGGTAAACGGGGATTCACCCCTCCACTTT
>NA|TRBV23-1|TRBD1|TRBJ2-7
CASSRPDRELSYEQYF
TGCGCCAGCAGTCGTCCGGACAGGGAATTGTCCTACGAGCAGTACTTC
>NA|TRBV7-9|TRBD2|TRBJ2-3
CASSFGAGVLSDTQYF
TGTGCCAGCAGCTTTGGGGCGGGAGTCCTTTCAGATACGCAGTATTTT
>once|TRBV5-1|TRBD1|TRBJ1-1
CASSLMTGRGTNTEAFF
TGCGCCAGCAGCCTGATGACAGGGAGAGGGACGAACACTGAAGCTTTCTTT
>NA|TRBV9|TRBD1|TRBJ1-2
CASSHRTGYGYTF
TGTGCCAGCAGCCACAGGACAGGCTATGGCTACACCTTC
>NA|TRBV18|TRBD1|TRBJ1-2
CASSPTGAESYTF
TGTGCCAGCTCACCGACAGGGGCGGAAAGCTACACCTTC
>NA|TRBV30|NA|TRBJ1-6
CACYAGTPLHF
TGTGCCTGCTACGCGGGGACACCCCTCCACTTT
>NA|TRBV9|TRBD1|TRBJ2-7
CASSPRGDRDSYEQYF
TGTGCCAGCAGCCCCCGTGGGGACAGAGACTCCTACGAGCAGTACTTC
>NA|TRBV10-1|TRBD2|TRBJ2-7
CASSGGTAGRAETNYEQYF
TGCGCCAGCAGCGGGGGAACGGCTGGGAGGGCCGAAACTAACTACGAGCAGTACTTC
>NA|TRBV6-1|NA|TRBJ1-4
CASTRGDTTNEKLFF
TGTGCCAGCACTCGGGGAGATACAACTAATGAAAAACTGTTTTTT
>NA|TRBV2|NA|TRBJ1-2
CASRGQGYGYTF
TGTGCCAGCAGGGGGCAGGGGTATGGCTACACCTTC
>NA|TRBV7-8|TRBD1|TRBJ2-1
CASSSPGQGSYNEQFF
TGTGCCAGCAGCTCCCCCGGACAGGGGAGTTACAATGAGCAGTTCTTC
>few|TRBV10-3|TRBD1|TRBJ1-1
CATHRTGRATEAFF
TGTGCCACCCATCGGACAGGGAGAGCCACTGAAGCTTTCTTT
>NA|TRBV2|NA|TRBJ2-7
CASSHRAPIFYEQYF
TGTGCCAGCAGTCACAGGGCCCCTATATTCTACGAGCAGTACTTC
>NA|TRBV12-5|NA|TRBJ1-2
CASGLDGAQTILGYTF
TGTGCTAGTGGTTTGGACGGAGCGCAGACTATTCTGGGCTACACCTTC
>few|TRBV7-3|TRBD1|TRBJ2-3
CASSINPGQTDTQYF
TGTGCCAGCAGCATCAACCCGGGACAGACAGATACGCAGTATTTT
>NA|TRBV28|NA|TRBJ2-1
CASSFPGEDYNEQFF
TGTGCCAGCAGTTTCCCGGGGGAAGACTACAATGAGCAGTTCTTC
>NA|TRBV28|TRBD1|TRBJ1-2
CASSIHRDRSYGYTF
TGTGCCAGCAGCATACACCGGGACAGGAGCTATGGCTACACCTTC
>once|TRBV5-1|TRBD1|TRBJ1-1
CATHRGDLNTEAFF
TGCGCCACCCACAGGGGGGATCTGAACACTGAAGCTTTCTTT
>NA|TRBV4-1|TRBD1|TRBJ2-2
CASSQPDREDGELFF
TGCGCCAGCAGCCAACCGGACAGGGAGGACGGGGAGCTGTTTTTT
>NA|TRBV5-6|NA|TRBJ1-2
CASSPGRGGYTF
TGTGCCAGCAGCCCCGGGAGGGGTGGCTACACCTTC
>NA|TRBV18|NA|TRBJ2-3
CASSPASTDTQYF
TGTGCCAGCTCACCGGCCAGCACAGATACGCAGTATTTT
>NA|TRBV6-1|TRBD2|TRBJ2-2
CASAGLATHGGELFF
TGTGCCAGCGCTGGACTAGCGACCCACGGCGGGGAGCTGTTTTTT
>NA|TRBV19|NA|TRBJ1-3
CASSPDRDSGNTIYF
TGTGCCAGTAGTCCCGACAGAGACTCTGGAAACACCATATATTTT
>NA|TRBV18|NA|TRBJ1-1
CASSPPSAVMNTEAFF
TGTGCCAGCTCACCACCCTCGGCGGTGATGAACACTGAAGCTTTCTTT
>NA|TRBV27|TRBD2|TRBJ2-3
CASGTSGGLNTQYF
TGTGCCAGCGGGACTAGCGGGGGGCTTAATACGCAGTATTTT
>NA|TRBV14|NA|TRBJ2-7
CASSPRNAATYEQYF
TGTGCCAGCAGTCCCCGAAACGCTGCTACCTACGAGCAGTACTTC
>NA|TRBV5-1|TRBD2|TRBJ2-3
CASRSAGLTDTQYF
TGCGCCAGCAGGTCAGCGGGGCTAACAGATACGCAGTATTTT
>NA|TRBV20-1|NA|TRBJ2-7
CSARGEYEQYF
TGCAGTGCTAGAGGGGAGTACGAGCAGTACTTC
>NA|TRBV5-1|NA|TRBJ2-2
CATGGTAMNTGELFF
TGCGCCACTGGGGGGACAGCTATGAACACCGGGGAGCTGTTTTTT
>NA|TRBV7-2|TRBD1|TRBJ1-2
CASSVQGLDYGYTF
TGTGCCAGCAGCGTACAGGGGCTCGACTATGGCTACACCTTC
>NA|TRBV18|NA|TRBJ1-1
CASSPRANTEAFF
TGTGCCAGCTCACCCAGGGCCAACACTGAAGCTTTCTTT
>NA|TRBV7-3|TRBD1|TRBJ2-3
CASSLDRVTDTQYF
TGTGCCAGCAGCTTGGACAGGGTAACAGATACGCAGTATTTT
>NA|TRBV21-1|NA|TRBJ2-7
CASSNFFGRHPEQYF
TGTGCCAGCAGCAACTTTTTCGGCAGGCACCCCGAGCAGTACTTC
>NA|TRBV14|TRBD2|TRBJ2-1
CASSQELAVYNEQFF
TGTGCCAGCAGCCAAGAACTAGCGGTGTACAATGAGCAGTTCTTC
>NA|TRBV30|TRBD2|TRBJ2-3
CAWSKVGGTTRYTQYF
TGTGCCTGGAGTAAGGTGGGAGGGACTACGCGCTATACGCAGTATTTT
>NA|TRBV7-9|TRBD2|TRBJ2-1
CATESGSVYNEQFF
TGTGCCACCGAGAGCGGGAGTGTCTACAATGAGCAGTTCTTC
>NA|TRBV10-2|TRBD1|TRBJ1-5
CASSDHRTGRNQPQHF
TGCGCCAGCAGTGACCATAGGACAGGGCGCAATCAGCCCCAGCATTTT
>NA|TRBV6-1|NA|TRBJ2-3
CASSTRTDTQYF
TGTGCCAGCAGTACCCGGACAGATACGCAGTATTTT
>NA|TRBV7-2|NA|TRBJ2-4
CASSLEAAASGNIQYF
TGTGCCAGCAGCTTAGAGGCGGCGGCATCAGGGAACATTCAGTACTTC
>NA|TRBV7-9|NA|TRBJ2-3
CASSLAPGFGNTDTQYF
TGTGCCAGCAGCTTAGCGCCAGGGTTCGGAAACACAGATACGCAGTATTTT
>once|TRBV11-2|TRBD1|TRBJ2-1
CASSFALGQGNEQFF
TGTGCCAGCAGCTTCGCCCTCGGACAGGGCAATGAGCAGTTCTTC
>NA|TRBV4-1|TRBD1|TRBJ1-5
CASSLITGTGDQPQHF
TGCGCCAGCAGCCTCATAACCGGGACAGGGGATCAGCCCCAGCATTTT
>once|TRBV19|NA|TRBJ1-4
CASSIEYRGQLNEKLFF
TGTGCCAGTAGTATAGAATATCGCGGACAGTTGAATGAAAAACTGTTTTTT
>once|TRBV19|TRBD2|TRBJ2-2
CASSNLGGAPGELFF
TGTGCCAGTAGTAATCTCGGGGGGGCCCCCGGGGAGCTGTTTTTT